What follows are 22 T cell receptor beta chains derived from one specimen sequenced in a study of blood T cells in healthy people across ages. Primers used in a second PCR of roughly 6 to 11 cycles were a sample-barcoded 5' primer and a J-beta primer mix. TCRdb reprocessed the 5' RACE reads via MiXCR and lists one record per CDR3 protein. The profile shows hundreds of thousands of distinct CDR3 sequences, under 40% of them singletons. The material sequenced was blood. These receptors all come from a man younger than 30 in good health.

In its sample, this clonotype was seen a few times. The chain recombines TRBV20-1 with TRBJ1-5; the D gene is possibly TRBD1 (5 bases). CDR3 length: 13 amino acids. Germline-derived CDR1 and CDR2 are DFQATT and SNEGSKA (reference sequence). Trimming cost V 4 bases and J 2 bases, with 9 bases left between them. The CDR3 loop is CSAIRDRNQPQHF. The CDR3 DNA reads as TGCAGTGCTATCCGGGACCGCAATCAGCCCCAGCATTTT.

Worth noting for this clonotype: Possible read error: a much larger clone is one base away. The CDR3 region has the DNA TGTGCCAGCAGCACAGGCTTAGTGATAGAGACCCAGTACTTC. As protein: CASSTGLVIETQYF. The chain joins TRBV12-3 or TRBV12-4 to TRBJ2-5, with D perhaps matching TRBD1 (5 bases). V lost 6 bases, J lost 4 bases, and 15 bases lay in between. This CDR3 region has 14 residues.

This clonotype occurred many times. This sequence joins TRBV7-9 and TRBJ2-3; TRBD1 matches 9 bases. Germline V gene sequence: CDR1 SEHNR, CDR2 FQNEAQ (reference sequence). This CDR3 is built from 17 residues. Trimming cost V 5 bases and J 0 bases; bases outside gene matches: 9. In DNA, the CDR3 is TGTGCCAGCAGCACCCCATCGACAGGGGGAAGCACAGATACGCAGTATTTT. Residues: CASSTPSTGGSTDTQYF. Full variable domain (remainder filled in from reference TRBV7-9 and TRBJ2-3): DTGVSQNPRHKITKRGQNVTFRCDPISEHNRLYWYRQTLGQGPEFLTYFQNEAQLEKSRLLSDRFSAERPKGSFSTLEIQRTEQGDSAMYLCASSTPSTGGSTDTQYFGPGTRLTVL.

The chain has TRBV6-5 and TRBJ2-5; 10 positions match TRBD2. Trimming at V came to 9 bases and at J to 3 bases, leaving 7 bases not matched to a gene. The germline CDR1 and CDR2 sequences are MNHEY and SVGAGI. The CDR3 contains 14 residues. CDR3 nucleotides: TGTGCCAGTAGCCAGGGACTAGCGAAAGAGACCCAGTACTTC. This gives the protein CASSQGLAKETQYF.

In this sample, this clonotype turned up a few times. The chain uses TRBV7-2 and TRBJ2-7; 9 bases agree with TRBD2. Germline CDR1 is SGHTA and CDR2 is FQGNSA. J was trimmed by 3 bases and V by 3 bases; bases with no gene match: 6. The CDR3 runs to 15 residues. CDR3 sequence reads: CASSLGLAGYYEQYF. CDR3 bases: TGTGCCAGCAGCTTGGGCCTAGCGGGGTACTACGAGCAGTACTTC.

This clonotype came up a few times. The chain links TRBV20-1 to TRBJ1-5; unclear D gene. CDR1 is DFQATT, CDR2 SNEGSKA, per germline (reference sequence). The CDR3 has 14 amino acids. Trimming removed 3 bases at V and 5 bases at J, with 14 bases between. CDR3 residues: CSARGGNNYQPQHF. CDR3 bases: TGCAGTGCTAGGGGCGGGAATAACTATCAGCCCCAGCATTTT.

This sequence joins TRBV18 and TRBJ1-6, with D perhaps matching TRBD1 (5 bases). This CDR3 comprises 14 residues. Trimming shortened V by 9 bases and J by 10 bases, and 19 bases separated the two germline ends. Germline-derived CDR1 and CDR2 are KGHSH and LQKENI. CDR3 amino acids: CASSPGLGESPLHF. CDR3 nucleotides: TGTGCCAGTTCCCCGGGCCTAGGGGAATCACCCCTCCACTTT.

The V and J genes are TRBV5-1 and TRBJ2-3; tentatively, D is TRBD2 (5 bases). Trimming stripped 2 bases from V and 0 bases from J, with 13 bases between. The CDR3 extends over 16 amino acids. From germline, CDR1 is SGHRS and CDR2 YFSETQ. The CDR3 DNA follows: TGCGCCAGCAGCTTAGGTTCTAGCACGAGCACAGATACGCAGTATTTT. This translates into CASSLGSSTSTDTQYF.

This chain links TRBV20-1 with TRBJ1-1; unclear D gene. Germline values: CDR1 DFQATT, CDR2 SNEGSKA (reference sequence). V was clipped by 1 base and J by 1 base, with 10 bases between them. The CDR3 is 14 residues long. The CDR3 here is CSARGGGPNTEAFF. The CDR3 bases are TGCAGTGCTAGAGGAGGCGGTCCGAACACTGAAGCTTTCTTT.

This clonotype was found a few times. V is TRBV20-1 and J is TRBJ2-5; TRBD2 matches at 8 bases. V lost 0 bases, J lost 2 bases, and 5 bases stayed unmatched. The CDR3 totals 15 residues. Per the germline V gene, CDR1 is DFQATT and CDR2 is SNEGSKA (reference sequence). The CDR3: CSARDPTSAQETQYF. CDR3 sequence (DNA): TGCAGTGCTAGAGATCCGACTAGCGCTCAAGAGACCCAGTACTTC.

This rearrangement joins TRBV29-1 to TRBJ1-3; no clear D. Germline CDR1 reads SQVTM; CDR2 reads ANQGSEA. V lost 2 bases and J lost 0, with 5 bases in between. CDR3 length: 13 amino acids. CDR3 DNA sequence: TGCAGCGTTGAAATGTCCTCTGGAAACACCATATATTTT. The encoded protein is CSVEMSSGNTIYF. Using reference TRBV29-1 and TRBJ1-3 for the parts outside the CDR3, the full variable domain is SAVISQKPSRDICQRGTSLTIQCQVDSQVTMMFWYRQQPGQSLTLIATANQGSEATYESGFVIDKFPISRPNLTFSTLTVSNMSPEDSSIYLCSVEMSSGNTIYFGEGSWLTVV.

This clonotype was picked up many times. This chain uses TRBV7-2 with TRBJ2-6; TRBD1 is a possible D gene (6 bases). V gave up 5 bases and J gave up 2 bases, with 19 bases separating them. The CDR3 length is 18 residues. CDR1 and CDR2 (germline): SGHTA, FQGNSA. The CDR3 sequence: CASSRVTGGGPGANVLTF. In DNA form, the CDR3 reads TGTGCCAGCAGCAGAGTGACAGGAGGTGGTCCTGGGGCCAACGTCCTGACTTTC.

CDR3 DNA sequence: TGTGCCAGCAGCTCCGTTCGGGGTCTGGCTAACTATGGCTACACCTTC. Its translation is CASSSVRGLANYGYTF. This chain uses TRBV12-3 or TRBV12-4 with TRBJ1-2; no reliable D call. Trimming removed 6 bases from V and 0 bases from J, with 17 bases in between. This CDR3 region has 16 residues.

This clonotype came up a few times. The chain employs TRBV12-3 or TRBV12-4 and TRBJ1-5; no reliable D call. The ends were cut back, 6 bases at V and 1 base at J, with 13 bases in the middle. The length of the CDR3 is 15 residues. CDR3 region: CASSPLGLSNQPQHF. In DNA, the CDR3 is TGTGCCAGCAGCCCATTAGGGTTGAGCAATCAGCCCCAGCATTTT.

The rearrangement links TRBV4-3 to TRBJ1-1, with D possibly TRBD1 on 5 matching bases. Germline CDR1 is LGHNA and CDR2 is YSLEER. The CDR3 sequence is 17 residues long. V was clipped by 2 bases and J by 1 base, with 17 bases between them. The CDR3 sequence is CASSQKGTLGGNTEAFF. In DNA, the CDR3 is TGCGCCAGCAGCCAAAAGGGGACCCTTGGGGGGAACACTGAAGCTTTCTTT.

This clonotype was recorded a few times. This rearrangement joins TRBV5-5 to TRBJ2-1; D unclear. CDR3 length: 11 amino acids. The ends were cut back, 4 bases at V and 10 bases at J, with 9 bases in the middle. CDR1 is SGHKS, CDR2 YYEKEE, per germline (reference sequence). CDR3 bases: TGTGCCAGCAGCCCAGCCGTCGAGCAGTTCTTC. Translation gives CASSPAVEQFF.

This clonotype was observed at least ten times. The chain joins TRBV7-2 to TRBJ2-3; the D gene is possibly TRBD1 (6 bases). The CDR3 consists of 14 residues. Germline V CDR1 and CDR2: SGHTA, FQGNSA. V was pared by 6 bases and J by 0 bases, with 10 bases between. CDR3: CASRSGQSTDTQYF. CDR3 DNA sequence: TGTGCCAGCAGAAGCGGACAGAGCACAGATACGCAGTATTTT.

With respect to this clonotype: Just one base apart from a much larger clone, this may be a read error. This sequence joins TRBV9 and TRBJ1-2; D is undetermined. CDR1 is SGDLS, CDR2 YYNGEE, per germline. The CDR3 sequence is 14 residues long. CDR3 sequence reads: CASGVGGGTYGYTF. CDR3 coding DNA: TGTGCCAGCGGCGTAGGCGGAGGCACTTATGGCTACACCTTC.

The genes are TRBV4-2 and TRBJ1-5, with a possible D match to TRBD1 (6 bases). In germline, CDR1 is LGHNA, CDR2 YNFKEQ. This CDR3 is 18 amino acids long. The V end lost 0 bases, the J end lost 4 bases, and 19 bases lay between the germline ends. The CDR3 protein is CASSQEGGRGEYNQPQHF. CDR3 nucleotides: TGTGCCAGCAGCCAAGAGGGAGGCAGGGGAGAATATAATCAGCCCCAGCATTTT.

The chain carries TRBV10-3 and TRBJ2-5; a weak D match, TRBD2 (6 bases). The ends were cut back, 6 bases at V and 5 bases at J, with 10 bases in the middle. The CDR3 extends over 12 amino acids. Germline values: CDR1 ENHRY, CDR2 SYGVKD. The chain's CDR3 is CAIRRGGETQYF. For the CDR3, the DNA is TGTGCCATCAGAAGAGGAGGGGAGACCCAGTACTTC.

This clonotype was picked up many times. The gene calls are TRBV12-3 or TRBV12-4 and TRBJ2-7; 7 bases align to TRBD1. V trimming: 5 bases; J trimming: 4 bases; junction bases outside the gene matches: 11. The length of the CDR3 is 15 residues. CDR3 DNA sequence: TGTGCCAGCAGTCCGTCACCGGACAGGCTGTACGAGCAGTACTTC. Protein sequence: CASSPSPDRLYEQYF.

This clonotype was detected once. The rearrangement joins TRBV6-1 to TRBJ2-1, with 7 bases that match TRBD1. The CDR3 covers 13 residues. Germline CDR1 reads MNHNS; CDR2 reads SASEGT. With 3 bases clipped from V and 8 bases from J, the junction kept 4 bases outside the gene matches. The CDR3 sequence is CASSETGFYEQFF. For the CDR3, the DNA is TGTGCCAGCAGTGAGACAGGGTTCTATGAGCAGTTCTTC.